This T cell receptor beta chain derives from a study of T cell responses to AZD1222 COVID-19 vaccine. Overall study: Investigators merged groups given second doses at roughly 4 or roughly 12 weeks.

Details on this clone: Its cognate antigen is unknown. Its ends do not fully match the called genes, so a read error is possible. Within the sample, other DNA sequences also encode this same CDR3.

Germline CDR1 is GTSNPN and CDR2 is SVGIG (reference sequence). The CDR3 runs 15 residues. Whole-study findings and limits: Every sample of the repertoires postdated the peak T cell response.

Sequencing used immunoSEQ multiplex PCR; TCRdb keeps in-frame clones, though not all of them. The sample lists about 100,000 clones, less than 90% occurring once. The sample was peripheral blood, taken on day 0 of AZD1222 vaccination. The chain carries TRBV30 and TRBJ1-1, with D perhaps TRBD1 (6 bases). The sequence was obtained from an adult in good health. CDR3 sequence reads: CAWSGAGDLNTEAFF. Here the CDR3 DNA reads TGTGCCTGGAGTGGGGCAGGGGATCTGAACACTGAAGCGTTCTTT.